Presented here are 13 T cell receptor beta chains from one specimen sequenced in a study of T cell responses to AZD1222 COVID-19 vaccine (dated by TCRdb to about 2021). Receptor libraries were prepared by the immunoSEQ multiplex PCR assay. The table comes from immuneACCESS by way of TCRdb, which keeps in-frame sequences with V and J called. Part of the clones is missing from these tables; in studies checked, under half for an unresolved V gene and the rest for unknown reasons. Present in this sample are some 200,000 clones, approximately 90% of which were seen just once. The ten most abundant clones make up 3.4% of the sample. What this sample's time point label stands for: about 28 days (+/-7) after the second vaccine dose. Here the sequenced sample was peripheral blood, taken 28 days after the second AZD1222 dose. Receptors originate from an adult who received the AZD1222 COVID-19 vaccine.

This clone was detected only once. The chain combines TRBV28 with TRBJ1-2; a weak D match, TRBD1 (5 bases). CDR3 length: 16 residues. The germline V gene has CDR1 MDHEN and CDR2 SYDVKM. The ends were cut back, 7 bases at V and 0 bases at J, with 18 bases in the middle. The CDR3 is CASTKSPGLANYGYTF. As DNA, the CDR3 is TGTGCCAGCACCAAATCCCCGGGACTGGCTAACTATGGCTACACCTTC.

The chain is built from TRBV9 and TRBJ2-2; D is unresolved. Trimming shortened V by 0 bases and J by 4 bases, and 10 bases separated the two germline ends. Per germline, CDR1 SGDLS and CDR2 YYNGEE. The CDR3 contains 15 residues. CDR3 DNA sequence: TGTGCCAGCAGCGTAGATGGGCCACCCACCGGGGAGCTGTTTTTT. Encoded protein: CASSVDGPPTGELFF.

This clone was found a few times. The chain joins TRBV19 to TRBJ2-1; D gene ambiguous. In germline, CDR1 is LNHDA, CDR2 SQIVND (reference sequence). V lost 7 bases and J 5 bases, leaving 21 bases between the germline ends. There are 16 residues in the CDR3. CDR3 coding DNA: TGTGCCAGTACCCCAATCAGCCGTCCCACTAACAATGAGCAGTTCTTC. This encodes CASTPISRPTNNEQFF.

The chain recombines TRBV2 with TRBJ2-2, with 10 bases aligning to TRBD1. Losses at the gene ends were 6 bases for V and 6 bases for J; bases not matched to a gene: 7. Per the germline V gene, CDR1 is SNHLY and CDR2 is FYNNEI. The CDR3 contains 15 residues. The CDR3 sequence is CASRPGTGEPGELFF. CDR3 DNA sequence: TGTGCCAGCAGGCCTGGGACAGGGGAGCCCGGGGAGCTGTTTTTT.

This chain joins TRBV20-1 and TRBJ2-1; 10 nucleotides line up with TRBD2. The CDR3 runs 14 residues. Germline V gene sequence: CDR1 DFQATT, CDR2 SNEGSKA (reference sequence). Trimming cost V 3 bases and J 9 bases; bases outside gene matches: 8. The CDR3: CSASRWGTSVEQFF. Here the CDR3 DNA reads TGCAGTGCTAGTCGGTGGGGGACTAGCGTTGAGCAGTTCTTC.

The V and J genes are TRBV27 and TRBJ2-6; possibly TRBD2 for D (6 bases). Germline-derived CDR1 and CDR2 are MNHEY and SMNVEV (reference sequence). The CDR3 loop spans 15 amino acids. Trimming removed 1 base from V and 4 bases from J, with 8 bases in between. In DNA form, the CDR3 reads TGTGCCAGCAGTTTATGGGGGGTGGGGGCCAACGTCCTGACTTTC. Translated: CASSLWGVGANVLTF.

This chain joins TRBV5-6 and TRBJ2-7; D gene ambiguous. Germline V gene sequence: CDR1 SGHDT, CDR2 YYEEEE. CDR3 length: 13 amino acids. Trimming took off 2 bases at V and 5 bases at J, with 11 bases between the two ends. The CDR3 region has the DNA TGTGCCAGCAGCTTCCAAGAAGGCCACGAGCAGTACTTC. Protein: CASSFQEGHEQYF.

The chain combines TRBV24-1 with TRBJ2-7, with TRBD2 as a possible D gene (5 bases). Trimming stripped 6 bases from V and 0 bases from J, with 8 bases between. Germline CDR1 reads KGHDR; CDR2 reads SFDVKD. The length of the CDR3 is 13 residues. The CDR3 region is CATSSEASYEQYF. CDR3 DNA: TGTGCCACCAGTTCGGAGGCCTCCTACGAGCAGTACTTC.

V gene TRBV30 combines with J gene TRBJ2-5; the D is unclear. V lost 3 bases and J lost 4, with 15 bases in between. This CDR3 is built from 14 residues. Germline V CDR1 and CDR2: GTSNPN, SVGIG (reference sequence). CDR3 protein: CAWSVFDRLETQYF. The CDR3 DNA reads as TGTGCCTGGAGCGTTTTCGACCGACTAGAGACCCAGTACTTC.

The V and J genes are TRBV3-1 (or the pseudogene TRBV3-2) and TRBJ1-6, with 8 bases aligning to TRBD1. V gave up 6 bases and J gave up 8 bases; unmatched junction bases: 6. This CDR3 comprises 14 residues. Germline values: CDR1 LGHDT, CDR2 YNNKEL (reference sequence). CDR3 sequence (DNA): TGTGCCAGCAGGTACACAGGGGGGGATTCACCCCTCCACTTT. Protein sequence: CASRYTGGDSPLHF.

This sequence joins TRBV30 and TRBJ1-2, with 9 bases that match TRBD1. The germline V gene has CDR1 GTSNPN and CDR2 SVGIG (reference sequence). Germline trimming cut 7 bases from V and 7 bases from J; bases unmatched to any gene: 19. This CDR3 has 16 amino acids. CDR3 DNA: TGTGCCTTCGCCCCGGGACAGGGTCGTTCAGGGCGTGGCTACACCTTC. Amino acid sequence: CAFAPGQGRSGRGYTF.

The J gene is TRBJ2-1, the V gene TRBV28, with 13 positions matching TRBD2. The V gene end was trimmed by 5 bases and the J gene end by 5 bases; junction bases not matched to a gene: 9. The CDR3 has 17 residues. Germline CDR1 MDHEN, CDR2 SYDVKM. The CDR3 sequence is CASSPFGLAGVNNEQFF. The CDR3 bases are TGTGCCAGCAGTCCTTTCGGACTAGCGGGAGTGAACAATGAGCAGTTCTTC.

This clone came up once. The chain carries TRBV19 and TRBJ1-1, with D maybe TRBD1 (5 bases). The CDR3 contains 12 residues. Germline CDR1 reads LNHDA; CDR2 reads SQIVND (reference sequence). V was shortened by 8 bases and J by 10 bases, with 17 bases between the two germline ends. The CDR3 DNA sequence: TGTGCCAGTGGGACCCGGGGCAGAGCAGCTTTCTTT. Translated: CASGTRGRAAFF.